One T cell receptor (beta chain) is described in this entry. These data are taken from a study of blood T cell repertoires in COVID-19. In the study overall: There were acute and convalescent COVID-19 samples, and they came from the United States, Italy and Spain. In each case, the material was cDNA or gDNA derived from T cells, B-cell-depleted T cells, or PBMCs.

The germline CDR1 and CDR2 sequences are MDHEN and SYDVKM. The trim removed 3 bases at V and 9 bases at J, leaving 9 bases unmatched. The CDR3 is made up of 15 amino acids. In the original workflow: Amplifying reference gene primers gave estimates of nucleated cell counts. TCRdb keeps only in-frame clones here, not all; method: immunoSEQ multiplex PCR. D and trimming come from the DNA, and the V and J calls and clone size come from that table. The table lists about 250,000 clones, about 86% of them singletons, with under 5% in the top ten. The chain is built from TRBV28 and TRBJ2-1, with 9 bases lining up with TRBD1. The specimen was peripheral blood. The TCR originated in a man aged 50 to 59 with active or convalescent COVID-19. The CDR3 loop is CASSFFYRGRVEQFF. The CDR3 DNA sequence: TGTGCCAGCAGTTTCTTCTACAGGGGGCGGGTTGAGCAGTTCTTC.